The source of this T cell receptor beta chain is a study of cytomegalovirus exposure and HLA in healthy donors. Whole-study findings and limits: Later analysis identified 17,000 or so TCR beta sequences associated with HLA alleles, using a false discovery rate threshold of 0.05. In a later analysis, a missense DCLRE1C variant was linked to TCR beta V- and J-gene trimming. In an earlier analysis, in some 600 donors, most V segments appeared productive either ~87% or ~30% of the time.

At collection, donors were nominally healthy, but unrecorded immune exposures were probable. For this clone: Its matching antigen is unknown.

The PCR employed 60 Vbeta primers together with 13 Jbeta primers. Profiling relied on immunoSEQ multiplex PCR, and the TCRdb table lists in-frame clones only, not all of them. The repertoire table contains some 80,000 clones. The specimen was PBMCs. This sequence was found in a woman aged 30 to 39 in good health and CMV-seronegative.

CDR3: CASSSPGQGGIEQFF. In DNA, the CDR3 is TGTGCCAGCAGTTCCCCGGGACAGGGGGGTATTGAGCAGTTCTTC. The rearrangement joins TRBV6-6 to TRBJ2-1, with TRBD1 identical over 11 bases. With V trimmed by 4 bases and J by 9 bases, 8 bases remained unmatched. This CDR3 is 15 amino acids long. Germline CDR1 MNHNY, CDR2 SVGAGI (reference sequence).